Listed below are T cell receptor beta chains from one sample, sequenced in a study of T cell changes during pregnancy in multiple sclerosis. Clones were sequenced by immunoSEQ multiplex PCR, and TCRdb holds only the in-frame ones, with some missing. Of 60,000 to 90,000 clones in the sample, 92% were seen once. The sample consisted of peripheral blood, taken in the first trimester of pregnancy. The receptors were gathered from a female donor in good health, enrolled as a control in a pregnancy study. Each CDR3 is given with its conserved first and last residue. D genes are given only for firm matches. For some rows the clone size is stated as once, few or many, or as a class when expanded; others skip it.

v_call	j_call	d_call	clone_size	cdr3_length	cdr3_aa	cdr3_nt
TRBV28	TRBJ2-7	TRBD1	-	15	CASSFLGQGAYEQYF	TGTGCCAGCAGTTTCCTAGGACAGGGGGCCTACGAGCAGTACTTC
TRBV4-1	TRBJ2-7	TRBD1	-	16	CASSQEPGTVEYEQYF	TGCGCCAGCAGCCAAGAGCCCGGGACAGTGGAATACGAGCAGTACTTC
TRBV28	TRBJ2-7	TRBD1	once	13	CASSLDRGYEQYF	TGTGCCAGCAGTCTGGACAGGGGTTACGAGCAGTACTTC
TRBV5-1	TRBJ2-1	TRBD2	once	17	CASSLLLAGGVLDEQFF	TGCGCCAGCAGCTTGTTACTAGCGGGAGGGGTTTTGGATGAGCAGTTCTTC
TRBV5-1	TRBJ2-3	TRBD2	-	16	CASSLNLAGGSDTQYF	TGCGCCAGCAGCTTAAACCTAGCGGGAGGGTCAGATACGCAGTATTTT
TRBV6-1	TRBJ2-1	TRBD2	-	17	CASSEVNRLAGGNEQFF	TGTGCCAGCAGTGAAGTAAATAGACTAGCGGGAGGCAATGAGCAGTTCTTC
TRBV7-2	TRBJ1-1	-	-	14	CASSLFNRDTEAFF	TGTGCCAGCAGCTTATTTAACAGGGACACTGAAGCTTTCTTT
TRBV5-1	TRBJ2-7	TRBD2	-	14	CASSRTSGSFEQYF	TGCGCCAGCAGTCGGACTAGCGGGAGCTTCGAGCAGTACTTC
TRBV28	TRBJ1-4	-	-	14	CASSLAQLNEKLFF	TGTGCCAGCAGTTTAGCACAGCTTAATGAAAAACTGTTTTTT
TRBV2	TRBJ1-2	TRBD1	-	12	CASSGQGLGYTF	TGTGCCAGCAGTGGACAGGGGCTTGGCTACACCTTC
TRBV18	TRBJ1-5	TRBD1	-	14	CASSDRGGNQPQHF	TGTGCCAGCTCGGACAGGGGTGGCAATCAGCCCCAGCATTTT
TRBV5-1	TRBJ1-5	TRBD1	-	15	CANSQVPGGNQPQHF	TGCGCCAACAGCCAGGTACCAGGGGGAAATCAGCCCCAGCATTTT
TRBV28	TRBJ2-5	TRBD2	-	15	CASSWGLAGRETQYF	TGTGCCAGCAGTTGGGGACTAGCGGGGCGGGAGACCCAGTACTTC
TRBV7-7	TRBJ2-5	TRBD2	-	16	CASSPGLAGGAETQYF	TGTGCTAGCAGCCCAGGACTAGCGGGAGGGGCAGAGACCCAGTACTTC
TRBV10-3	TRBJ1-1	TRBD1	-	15	CAISELGQGLAEAFF	TGTGCCATCAGTGAGTTGGGACAGGGGTTGGCTGAAGCTTTCTTT
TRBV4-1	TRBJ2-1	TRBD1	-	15	CASSHGDRDANEQFF	TGCGCCAGCAGCCATGGGGACAGGGATGCCAATGAGCAGTTCTTC
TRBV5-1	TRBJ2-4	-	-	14	CASSLERTDDIQYF	TGCGCCAGCAGCTTGGAGAGGACAGACGACATTCAGTACTTC
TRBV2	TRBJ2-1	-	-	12	CASSAELNEQFF	TGTGCCAGCAGTGCGGAGTTGAATGAGCAGTTCTTC
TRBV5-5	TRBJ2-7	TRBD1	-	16	CASSKRHGTGIYEQYF	TGTGCCAGCAGCAAACGTCACGGGACAGGTATCTACGAGCAGTACTTC
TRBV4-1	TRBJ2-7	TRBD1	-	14	CASSTRDRINEQYF	TGCGCCAGCAGCACCCGGGACAGAATTAACGAGCAGTACTTC
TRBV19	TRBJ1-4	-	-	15	CASTPNQATNEKLFF	TGTGCCAGTACCCCAAACCAGGCAACTAATGAAAAACTGTTTTTT
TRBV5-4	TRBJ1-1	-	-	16	CASSFTSTGGNTEAFF	TGTGCCAGCAGCTTTACTTCGACAGGAGGGAACACTGAAGCTTTCTTT
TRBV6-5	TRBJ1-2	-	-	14	CASSYSLTSHGYTF	TGTGCCAGCAGTTACTCTCTTACATCTCATGGCTACACCTTC
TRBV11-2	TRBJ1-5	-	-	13	CASSLRVGQPQHF	TGTGCCAGCAGCCTCAGGGTGGGGCAGCCCCAGCATTTT
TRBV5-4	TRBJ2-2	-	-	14	CASSAELVPGELFF	TGTGCCAGCAGCGCCGAACTAGTCCCCGGGGAGCTGTTTTTT
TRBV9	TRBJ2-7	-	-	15	CASSVASIPYDEQYF	TGTGCCAGCAGCGTAGCCTCCATCCCCTACGACGAGCAGTACTTC
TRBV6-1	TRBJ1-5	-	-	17	CASSEWSRGQGNQPQHF	TGTGCCAGCAGTGAATGGTCGAGAGGGCAGGGCAATCAGCCCCAGCATTTT
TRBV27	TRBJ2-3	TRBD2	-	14	CASSLAGEADTQYF	TGTGCCAGCAGTTTGGCGGGAGAGGCAGATACGCAGTATTTT
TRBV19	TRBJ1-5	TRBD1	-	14	CASSIRGGDQPQHF	TGTGCCAGTAGTATCCGAGGGGGCGATCAGCCCCAGCATTTT
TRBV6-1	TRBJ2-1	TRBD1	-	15	CASSEVDRGRDEQFF	TGTGCCAGCAGTGAAGTGGACAGGGGGAGGGATGAGCAGTTCTTC
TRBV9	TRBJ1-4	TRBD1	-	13	CASSTTGVEKLFF	TGTGCCAGCAGCACCACAGGGGTTGAAAAACTGTTTTTT